This TCR beta chain was sequenced in a study of blood T cell repertoires in COVID-19. Original handling: Amplifying reference gene primers gave estimates of nucleated cell counts. TCRdb keeps only in-frame clones here, not all; method: immunoSEQ multiplex PCR. V and J calls and clone size are copied from that table; D and trimming were computed from the DNA. The repertoire includes 200,000 or so clones, roughly 84% of them detected once, and 15% to 20% sits in the top ten. Per the germline V gene, CDR1 is SGHKS and CDR2 is YYEKEE (reference sequence). V was shortened by 1 base and J by 2 bases, with 13 bases between the two germline ends. This CDR3 has 16 residues. This clone was recorded once.

The specimen was peripheral blood. This TCR came from a man in his fifties with COVID-19, enrolled during active disease. The chain couples TRBV5-5 to TRBJ2-1, with D perhaps matching TRBD2 (6 bases). DNA for the CDR3: TGTGCCAGCAGCTTGACATTGACTAGAACCTACAATGAGCAGTTCTTC. This gives the protein CASSLTLTRTYNEQFF.